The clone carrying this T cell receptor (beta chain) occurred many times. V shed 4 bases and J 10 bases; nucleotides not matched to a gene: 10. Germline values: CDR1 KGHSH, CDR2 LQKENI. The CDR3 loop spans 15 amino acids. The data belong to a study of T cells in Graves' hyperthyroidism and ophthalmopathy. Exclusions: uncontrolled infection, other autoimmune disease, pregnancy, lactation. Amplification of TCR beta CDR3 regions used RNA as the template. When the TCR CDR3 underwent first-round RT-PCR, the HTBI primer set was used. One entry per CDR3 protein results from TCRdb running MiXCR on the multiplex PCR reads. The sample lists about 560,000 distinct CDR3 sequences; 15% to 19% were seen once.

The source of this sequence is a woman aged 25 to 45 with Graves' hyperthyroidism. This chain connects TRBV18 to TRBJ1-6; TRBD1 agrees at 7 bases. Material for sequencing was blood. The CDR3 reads CASSQTTGIGSPLHF. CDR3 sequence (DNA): TGTGCCAGCTCACAGACGACAGGGATCGGGTCACCCCTCCACTTT.